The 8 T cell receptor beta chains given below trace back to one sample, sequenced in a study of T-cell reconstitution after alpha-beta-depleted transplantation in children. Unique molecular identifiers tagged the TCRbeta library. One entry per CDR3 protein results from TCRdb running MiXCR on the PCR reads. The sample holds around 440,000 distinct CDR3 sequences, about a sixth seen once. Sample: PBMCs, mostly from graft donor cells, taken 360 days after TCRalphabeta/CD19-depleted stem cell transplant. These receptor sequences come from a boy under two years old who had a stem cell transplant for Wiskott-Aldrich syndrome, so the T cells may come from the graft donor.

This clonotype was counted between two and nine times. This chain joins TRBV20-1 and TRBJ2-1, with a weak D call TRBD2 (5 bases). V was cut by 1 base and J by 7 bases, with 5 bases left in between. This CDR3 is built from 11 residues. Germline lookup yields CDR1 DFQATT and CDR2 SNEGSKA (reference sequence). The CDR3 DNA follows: TGCAGTGCTAGAGCGGGAAATGAGCAGTTCTTC. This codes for CSARAGNEQFF.

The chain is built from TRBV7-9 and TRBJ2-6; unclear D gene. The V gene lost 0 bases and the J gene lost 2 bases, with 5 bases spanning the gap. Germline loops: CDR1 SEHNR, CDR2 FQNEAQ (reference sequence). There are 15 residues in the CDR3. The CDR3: CASSLAFPGANVLTF. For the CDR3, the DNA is TGTGCCAGCAGCTTAGCGTTCCCTGGGGCCAACGTCCTGACTTTC.

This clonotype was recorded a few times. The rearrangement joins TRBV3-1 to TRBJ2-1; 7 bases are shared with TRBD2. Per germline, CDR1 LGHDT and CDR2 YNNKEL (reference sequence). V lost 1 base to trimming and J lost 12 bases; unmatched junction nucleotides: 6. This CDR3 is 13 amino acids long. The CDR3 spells CASSQASGLGQFF. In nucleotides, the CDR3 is TGTGCCAGCAGCCAAGCTAGCGGTCTCGGGCAGTTCTTC.

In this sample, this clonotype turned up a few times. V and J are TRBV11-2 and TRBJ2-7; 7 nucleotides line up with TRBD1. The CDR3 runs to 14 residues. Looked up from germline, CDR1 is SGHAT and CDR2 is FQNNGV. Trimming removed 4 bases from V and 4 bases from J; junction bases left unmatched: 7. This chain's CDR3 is CASSSGTANYEQYF. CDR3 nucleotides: TGTGCCAGCAGCTCCGGGACAGCTAATTACGAGCAGTACTTC.

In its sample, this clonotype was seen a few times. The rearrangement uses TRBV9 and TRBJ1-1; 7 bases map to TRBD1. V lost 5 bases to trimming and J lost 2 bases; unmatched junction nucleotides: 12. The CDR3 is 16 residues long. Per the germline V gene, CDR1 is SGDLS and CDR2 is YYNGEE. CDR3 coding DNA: TGTGCCAGCAGGTCCCGAGGGGGCGCGGGAAACACTGAAGCTTTCTTT. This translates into CASRSRGGAGNTEAFF.

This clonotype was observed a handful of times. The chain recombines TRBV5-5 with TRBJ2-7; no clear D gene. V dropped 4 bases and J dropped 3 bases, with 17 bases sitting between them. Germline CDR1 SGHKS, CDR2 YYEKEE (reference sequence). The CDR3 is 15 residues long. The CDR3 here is CASSLGRRTDYEQYF. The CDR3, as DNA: TGTGCCAGCAGCCTAGGACGGAGAACGGACTACGAGCAGTACTTC.

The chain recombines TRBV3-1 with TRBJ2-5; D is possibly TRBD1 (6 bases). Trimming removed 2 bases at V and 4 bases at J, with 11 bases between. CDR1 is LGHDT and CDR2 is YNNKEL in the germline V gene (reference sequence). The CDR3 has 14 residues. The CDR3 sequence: CASSQPGQRETQYF. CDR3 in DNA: TGTGCCAGCAGCCAACCGGGACAAAGAGAGACCCAGTACTTC.

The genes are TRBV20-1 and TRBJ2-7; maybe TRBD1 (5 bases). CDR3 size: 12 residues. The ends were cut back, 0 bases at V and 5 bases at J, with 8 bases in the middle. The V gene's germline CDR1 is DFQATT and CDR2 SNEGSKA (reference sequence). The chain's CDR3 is CSARDPRDEQYF. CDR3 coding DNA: TGCAGTGCTAGAGATCCCAGGGACGAGCAGTACTTC.